A single sample is the source of the 9 T cell receptor beta chains below, sequenced in a study of CD4 T cells in relation to SARS-CoV-2 and coronaviruses. Assay used: immunoSEQ multiplex PCR; TCRdb lists only in-frame clones, some missing. The table has under 50,000 clones, approximately 88% seen once. The sequencing sample was made of memory CD4+ T cells from PBMCs. Source of these receptors: an adult with COVID-19.

V gene TRBV29-1 combines with J gene TRBJ2-3, with 7 nucleotides matching TRBD2. Germline loops: CDR1 SQVTM, CDR2 ANQGSEA. V lost 7 bases, J lost 3 bases, and 4 bases stayed unmatched. CDR3 length: 12 residues. Here the CDR3 reads CSAGGLTDTQYF. The CDR3 coding sequence is TGCAGCGCCGGGGGGTTAACAGATACGCAGTATTTT.

The chain combines TRBV6-5 with TRBJ2-3, with TRBD1 matching 10 bases. V lost 6 bases and J lost 4; bases outside the gene matches: 4. The CDR3 has 14 residues. Germline-derived CDR1 and CDR2 are MNHEY and SVGAGI. For the CDR3, the DNA is TGTGCCAGCAGCACCGGGACAGGGGCAGATACGCAGTATTTT. Its translation is CASSTGTGADTQYF.

V and J are TRBV5-6 and TRBJ1-4, with 8 bases identical to TRBD1. V shed 5 bases and J 7 bases; nucleotides not matched to a gene: 10. Germline CDR1 and CDR2: SGHDT and YYEEEE. The CDR3 extends over 15 amino acids. The CDR3 DNA follows: TGTGCCAGCAGTGGTCGGACAGGGCTCTCTGAAAAACTGTTTTTT. Translated, it gives CASSGRTGLSEKLFF.

This clone has just a few counts. The chain employs TRBV5-4 and TRBJ2-7; 7 bases agree with TRBD1. This CDR3 has 13 amino acids. Trimming took 4 bases from V and 4 from J; bases not matched to a gene: 5. The germline V gene encodes CDR1 SGHNT and CDR2 YYREEE (reference sequence). CDR3 coding DNA: TGTGCCAGCAGCCAGGGGGTAGGGTACGAGCAGTACTTC. It is translated as CASSQGVGYEQYF.

This clone was recorded a few times. The chain combines TRBV4-1 with TRBJ2-7; 9 bases line up with TRBD2. The CDR3 has 15 amino acids. CDR1 and CDR2 (germline): MGHRA, YSYEKL. J gave up 2 bases and V 3 bases, and 5 bases lay outside the gene matches. In nucleotides, the CDR3 is TGCGCCAGCAGCCAGGGAGCGGGGGGCACCTACGAGCAGTACTTC. It translates to CASSQGAGGTYEQYF.

This clone occurred once. V usage is TRBV2 and J usage is TRBJ2-5, with D uncertain. V was cut by 4 bases and J by 2 bases, with 5 bases left in between. This CDR3 is 12 amino acids long. From germline, CDR1 is SNHLY and CDR2 FYNNEI. The CDR3 nucleotides are TGTGCCAGCAGTGGCGGACAAGAGACCCAGTACTTC. It codes for CASSGGQETQYF. The whole variable domain, remainder taken from reference TRBV2 and TRBJ2-5, is EPEVTQTPSHQVTQMGQEVILRCVPISNHLYFYWYRQILGQKVEFLVSFYNNEISEKSEIFDDQFSVERPDGSNFTLKIRSTKLEDSAMYFCASSGGQETQYFGPGTRLLVL.

V gene TRBV14 combines with J gene TRBJ1-2; D gene unclear. V shed 3 bases and J shed 9 bases, with 11 bases lying between them. Germline loops: CDR1 SGHDN, CDR2 FVKESK. The CDR3 totals 12 residues. The CDR3 here is CASSHTKTRYTF. CDR3 bases: TGTGCCAGCAGCCACACCAAAACGCGCTACACCTTC.

The CDR3 sequence is CASSFPAGGYTGELFF. The CDR3 DNA reads TGTGCCAGCAGCTTCCCGGCAGGGGGCTACACCGGGGAGCTGTTTTTT. The V call is TRBV5-6, the J call TRBJ2-2; 8 nucleotides agree with TRBD1. Germline CDR1 is SGHDT and CDR2 is YYEEEE. The CDR3 loop spans 16 amino acids. J lost 3 bases, V lost 2 bases, and 6 bases had no gene match. The full variable domain, with the rest looked up from reference TRBV5-6 and TRBJ2-2, is DAGVTQSPTHLIKTRGQQVTLRCSPKSGHDTVSWYQQALGQGPQFIFQYYEEEERQRGNFPDRFSGHQFPNYSSELNVNALLLGDSALYLCASSFPAGGYTGELFFGEGSRLTVL.

This chain uses TRBV6-5 with TRBJ1-1, with 9 bases aligning to TRBD1. The CDR3 runs to 15 residues. Germline CDR1 is MNHEY and CDR2 is SVGAGI. Trimming removed 2 bases from V and 7 bases from J; junction bases left unmatched: 8. CDR3 loop: CASSYGTGKGSEAFF. The CDR3 coding sequence is TGTGCCAGCAGTTACGGGACAGGGAAGGGGAGTGAAGCTTTCTTT.